These T cell receptor beta chains were read from a single sample in a study of beta chain features in type 1 diabetes. Sequencing was performed with immunoSEQ multiplex PCR; in TCRdb, only in-frame clones are kept and a portion is missing. Of 550,000 to 850,000 clones listed, around an eighth are singletons. The sequenced sample consisted of naive CD4+ T cells from blood. The receptors come from a man younger than 30 with type 1 diabetes. Each CDR3 is given with its conserved first and last residue. Each record gives: D gene, V gene, CDR3 protein. A D gene is named only where the DNA matches it firmly.

>.|TRBV10-3
CAISEPMNTEAFF
>.|TRBV28
CASSFVGDQPQHF
>.|TRBV10-3
CAISGGFGVFF
>TRBD1|TRBV9
CASSLTGAGSHEQFF
>.|TRBV30
CAWSVHRFSGFF
>.|TRBV7-9
CASSLPDTQYF
>.|TRBV30
CAWSVDVPLHF
>TRBD2|TRBV4-2
CASSQASGGFTGELFF
>TRBD1|TRBV7-6
CASSPRTGGPNTDTQYF
>TRBD1|TRBV30
CAWRRQGNQPQHF
>.|TRBV9
CASSASSYEQYF
>.|TRBV30
CAWRDLVRQANTGELFF
>TRBD2|TRBV30
CAWASGADTQYF
>.|TRBV5-8
CASSGGTPNQPQHF
>.|TRBV18
CASSSNQETQYF
>.|TRBV11-2
CASSSHKSAGPYEQYF
>.|TRBV28
CASRSQGSQPQHF
>.|TRBV29-1
CSVERSYNEQFF
>.|TRBV4-1
CASSQGTNYGYTF
>.|TRBV18
CASSPQEFRSSGNTIYF
>TRBD1|TRBV9
CASSVGGETGTSYEQYF
>.|TRBV6-6
CASSSMGGVNGELFF